This TCR beta chain was obtained from a study of blood T cell repertoires in COVID-19 (dated by TCRdb to 2020 to 2021). Describing the broader study: Collaborator samples came from the United States, Italy and Spain and covered acute and convalescent phases of COVID-19. Where HLA class I and class II types were available, the types were taken from metadata supplied by the sample provider, not from assay-based typing. The material from the prospective study consisted of cDNA or gDNA derived from T cells, B-cell-depleted T cells, or PBMCs. Samples were obtained from the ongoing ImmuneRACE study (first 160 participants) and from over a thousand subjects provided by 6 global collaborators. A freely available public database, intended as a resource for researchers studying the immune response to SARS-CoV-2, is where the repertoires were released. The sample metadata nearly always contained a de-identified subject ID, COVID-19 status, age in years and sex. Deeply sampled blood TCRbeta repertoires from subjects exposed to, actively infected with, or recovered from COVID-19 were included in the dataset.

About this clone itself: No antigen is known for it. Base qualities are missing; no much larger clone stands one base away.

Each collaborating institution followed its own protocols to collect whole blood in K2EDTA tubes. For TCRbeta analysis, collaborators shipped samples as frozen whole blood, isolated PBMCs, or DNA extracted from either of those sample types. For CDR1 and CDR2, the germline V gene lists SQVTM and ANQGSEA. Relative to germline, V is 7 bases shorter and J is 2 bases shorter, with 7 bases between their ends. The CDR3 runs 11 amino acids, cysteine and phenylalanine included. Here the CDR3 DNA is all that survives: 33 bases in frame from base 1. The immunoSEQ Assay, a bias-controlled multiplex PCR, was used to amplify TCRbeta CDR3 regions from genomic DNA. The authors' analysis ran thus. Nucleated cell counts per sample were estimated from amplification of reference gene primers within the assay. Sequence reads were collapsed and filtered to measure the absolute abundance of every unique TCRbeta CDR3 rearrangement. For each sample, productive Simpson clonality was calculated by taking the square root of Simpson's diversity index across productive rearrangements. TCRdb re-hosts the immuneACCESS table, in-frame sequences only. Its copies lack some clones; in the studies checked, an unresolved V gene accounts for under half of them, and the cause for the rest is not known. From that table come the V and J calls and clone size; the DNA was used to work out D and trimming. The sample contains about 190,000 clones, around 89% of them found a single time. 0.6% to 0.8% of the sample is in the top ten clones.

Summary of the overall study and its limitations: The amount of clinical and demographic metadata varied by source and participant and was provided uncurated.

This sequence was found in a man aged 45 to 65 with acute or convalescent COVID-19. Specimen: peripheral blood. The V and J genes are TRBV29-1 and TRBJ2-3; the D gene identity is not certain. For the CDR3, the sequence is CSGSSTDTQYF. The nucleotide sequence reads as follows: TGCAGCGGCAGTTCCACAGATACGCAGTATTTT.